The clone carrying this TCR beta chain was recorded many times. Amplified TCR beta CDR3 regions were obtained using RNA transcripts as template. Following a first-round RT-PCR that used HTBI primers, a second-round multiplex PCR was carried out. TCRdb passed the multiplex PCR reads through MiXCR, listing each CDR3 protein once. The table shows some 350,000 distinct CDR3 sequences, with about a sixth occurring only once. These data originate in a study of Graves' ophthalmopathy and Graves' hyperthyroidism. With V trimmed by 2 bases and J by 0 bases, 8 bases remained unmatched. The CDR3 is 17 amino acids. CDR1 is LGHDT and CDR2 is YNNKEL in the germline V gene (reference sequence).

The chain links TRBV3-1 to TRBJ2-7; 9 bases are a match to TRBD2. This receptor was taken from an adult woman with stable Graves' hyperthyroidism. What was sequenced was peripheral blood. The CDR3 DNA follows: TGTGCCAGCAGCCAAAGACGGCTAGCGGGACTCTCCTACGAGCAGTACTTC. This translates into CASSQRRLAGLSYEQYF.